Listed here are 2 T cell receptor beta chains from one sample, sequenced in a study of OX40 agonist ivuxolimab in advanced cancers. This table comes from immunoSEQ multiplex PCR, and its TCRdb copy is limited to in-frame clones, with some not included. The sample contains 5,700 or so clones, approximately 87% of which appear only once. The specimen was CD4+ or CD8+ T cells sorted from blood, collected in a trial of the OX40 agonist ivuxolimab. These receptors were taken from an adult with an advanced solid tumor such as melanoma, head and neck, liver or kidney cancer.

The rearrangement links TRBV11-2 to TRBJ1-1; D gene uncertain. This CDR3 is built from 16 residues. Looked up from germline, CDR1 is SGHAT and CDR2 is FQNNGV. Trimming took off 1 base at V and 0 bases at J, with 12 bases between the two ends. For the CDR3, the DNA is TGTGCCAGCAGCTTAGCCCCGACGAAGATGAACACTGAAGCTTTCTTT. Amino acids: CASSLAPTKMNTEAFF.

CDR3 coding DNA: TGTGCCAGCAGTTTATTCGACGGGAACTACGAGCAGTACTTC. This gives the protein CASSLFDGNYEQYF. The V gene is TRBV27, the J gene TRBJ2-7; possibly TRBD2 for D (5 bases). V lost 1 base and J 3 bases, leaving 10 bases between the germline ends. The length of the CDR3 is 14 residues. Per the germline V gene, CDR1 is MNHEY and CDR2 is SMNVEV (reference sequence).